These 32 T cell receptor beta chains share one sample of origin, sequenced in a study of T-cell reconstitution after alpha-beta-depleted transplantation in children. Preparation of the TCRbeta library was carried out with unique molecular identifiers. TCRdb called the PCR reads again in MiXCR, with one record for every CDR3 protein. This table holds 750,000 to 950,000 distinct CDR3 sequences, roughly 16% found once. The sample here was PBMCs, mostly from graft donor cells, taken 360 days after TCRalphabeta/CD19-depleted stem cell transplant. The origin of the receptors is a male patient younger than 18 who had a stem cell transplant for acute lymphoblastic leukemia, so the T cells may come from the graft donor.

A few counts support this clonotype. This sequence joins TRBV19 and TRBJ2-7; D ambiguous. This CDR3 is built from 12 residues. Trimming cost V 5 bases and J 7 bases, with 12 bases left between them. Germline-derived CDR1 and CDR2 are LNHDA and SQIVND (reference sequence). This CDR3 reads CASSAQQSEQYF. Written as DNA, the CDR3 is TGTGCCAGTAGTGCCCAGCAATCTGAGCAGTACTTC.

This clonotype has a count of ten or more. The chain uses TRBV20-1 and TRBJ2-1; D remains unclear. V was clipped by 6 bases and J by 3 bases, with 15 bases between them. CDR3 size: 14 residues. Germline V lookup: CDR1 DFQATT, CDR2 SNEGSKA (reference sequence). The CDR3 spells CSALTSQIYNEQFF. In DNA, the CDR3 is TGCAGTGCCTTGACAAGTCAAATCTACAATGAGCAGTTCTTC.

J is TRBJ2-7 and V is TRBV27, with D perhaps TRBD1 (5 bases). The germline V gene encodes CDR1 MNHEY and CDR2 SMNVEV (reference sequence). The length of the CDR3 is 16 residues. Between the trimmed V and J ends, which lost 4 bases and 0 bases, there was a span of 16 bases. The CDR3 sequence is CASSSLQGMDSYEQYF. CDR3 DNA: TGTGCCAGCAGTTCACTTCAGGGCATGGACTCCTACGAGCAGTACTTC.

This clonotype was picked up one time. A read error is likely, as this CDR3 ends without the conserved phenylalanine or tryptophan. V gene TRBV24-1 combines with J gene TRBJ2-3; D might be TRBD2 (5 bases). Germline loops: CDR1 KGHDR, CDR2 SFDVKD. The CDR3 sequence is 15 residues long. Trimming took off 4 bases at V and 2 bases at J, with 12 bases between the two ends. The CDR3 here is CATSEPAAYTDTQYL. The CDR3, as DNA: TGTGCCACCAGTGAACCAGCGGCATACACAGATACGCAGTATTTA.

In this sample, this clonotype turned up a few times. The V and J genes are TRBV5-1 and TRBJ2-1; D is perhaps TRBD2 (5 bases). The CDR3 length is 15 residues. Trimming removed 1 base from V and 5 bases from J, with 13 bases in between. Germline loops: CDR1 SGHRS, CDR2 YFSETQ. The chain's CDR3 is CASSLTLADNNEQFF. DNA for the CDR3: TGCGCCAGCAGCTTGACGCTAGCAGATAACAATGAGCAGTTCTTC.

This clonotype appeared a few times. This chain connects TRBV20-1 to TRBJ2-1, with unresolved D. Germline-derived CDR1 and CDR2 are DFQATT and SNEGSKA (reference sequence). With 1 base removed from V and 1 base from J, the gap between germline ends came to 17 bases. This CDR3 has 17 amino acids. DNA for the CDR3: TGCAGTGCTAGAGTCCTTTTAGCCCAGAGTTCCTACAATGAGCAGTTCTTC. Translated, it gives CSARVLLAQSSYNEQFF.

The chain recombines TRBV29-1 with TRBJ2-2; 11 bases are a match to TRBD1. The CDR3 is 16 residues long. Germline CDR1 reads SQVTM; CDR2 reads ANQGSEA. With V trimmed by 1 base and J by 5 bases, 6 bases remained unmatched. The CDR3 sequence: CSVEVRTGGATGELFF. For the CDR3, the DNA is TGCAGCGTTGAAGTCCGGACAGGGGGCGCGACCGGGGAGCTGTTTTTT.

V is TRBV28 and J is TRBJ2-7; D unresolved. The germline V and J ends were trimmed by 6 bases and 6 bases, with 9 bases remaining between them. Germline V gene sequence: CDR1 MDHEN, CDR2 SYDVKM. This CDR3 has 11 amino acids. The CDR3 DNA follows: TGTGCCAGCAGCATTTGGGGCGAGCAGTACTTC. Translating gives CASSIWGEQYF. Full variable domain (outside the CDR3, taken from reference TRBV28 and TRBJ2-7): DVKVTQSSRYLVKRTGEKVFLECVQDMDHENMFWYRQDPGLGLRLIYFSYDVKMKEKGDIPEGYSVSREKKERFSLILESASTNQTSMYLCASSIWGEQYFGPGTRLTVT.

The chain joins TRBV10-3 to TRBJ2-2; weak D call: TRBD2 (6 bases). Per the germline V gene, CDR1 is ENHRY and CDR2 is SYGVKD. V gave up 0 bases and J gave up 1 base, with 9 bases separating them. The CDR3 covers 16 residues. Written as DNA, the CDR3 is TGTGCCATCAGTGAGTCCGGGACTTTGAACACCGGGGAGCTGTTTTTT. Translating it yields CAISESGTLNTGELFF.

The chain uses TRBV5-6 and TRBJ1-2; TRBD1 might be the D (6 bases). Trimming took 4 bases from V and 8 from J, leaving 15 bases between them. This CDR3 contains 13 residues. Germline loops: CDR1 SGHDT, CDR2 YYEEEE. The CDR3 DNA sequence: TGTGCCAGCAGCGCTGCAGGGGATGGGGGCTACACCTTC. Encoded protein: CASSAAGDGGYTF.

In its sample, this clonotype was seen a few times. The chain combines TRBV20-1 with TRBJ1-2; D gene ambiguous. Trimming pared 2 bases from V and 4 bases from J, leaving 20 bases between. The CDR3 is 16 residues long. Looked up from germline, CDR1 is DFQATT and CDR2 is SNEGSKA (reference sequence). The CDR3 sequence: CSARTPGKGGSYGYTF. The CDR3 nucleotides are TGCAGTGCTAGAACCCCCGGGAAGGGAGGTAGCTATGGCTACACCTTC.

This clonotype was seen repeatedly, ten times or more. The V call is TRBV12-3 or TRBV12-4, the J call TRBJ2-3; D might be TRBD2 (5 bases). This CDR3 contains 15 residues. The ends were cut back, 3 bases at V and 0 bases at J, with 10 bases in the middle. The CDR3 protein is CASSLYRGSTDTQYF. As DNA, the CDR3 is TGTGCCAGCAGTTTGTATCGCGGGAGCACAGATACGCAGTATTTT.

CDR3 coding DNA: TGTGCCAGCAGCCAAACCGGAGCTTACAATGAGCAGTTCTTC. Its translation is CASSQTGAYNEQFF. The rearrangement uses TRBV4-2 and TRBJ2-1, with D unclear. This CDR3 contains 14 residues. V lost 2 bases to trimming and J lost 4 bases, with 9 bases between them. Germline V gene sequence: CDR1 LGHNA, CDR2 YNFKEQ.

This clonotype was detected ten times or more. The chain links TRBV7-6 to TRBJ2-5; D perhaps matches TRBD2 (6 bases). V was trimmed by 1 base and J by 9 bases, leaving 18 bases between them. Germline V CDR1 and CDR2: SGHVS, FNYEAQ. The CDR3 is made up of 15 amino acids. CDR3 in amino acids: CASSLGVAAPGAQYF. The CDR3 region has the DNA TGTGCCAGCAGCTTAGGGGTAGCGGCCCCCGGGGCCCAGTACTTC.

This clonotype has just a few counts. J is TRBJ2-1 and V is TRBV10-1; D is possibly TRBD1 (6 bases). The CDR3 sequence is 15 residues long. Germline CDR1 and CDR2: WNHNN and SYGVQD (reference sequence). Trimming took 1 base from V and 8 from J, leaving 15 bases between them. CDR3 loop: CASSEFQGEGDEQFF. The CDR3 nucleotides are TGCGCCAGCAGTGAGTTTCAGGGTGAGGGGGATGAGCAGTTCTTC.

This clonotype showed up just a few times. The chain joins TRBV5-1 to TRBJ2-5; D ambiguous. The V end lost 5 bases, the J end lost 1 base, and 9 bases lay between the germline ends. This CDR3 has 13 residues. CDR1 and CDR2 from the germline V gene are SGHRS and YFSETQ. The CDR3 bases are TGCGCCAGCAGGGCAGCCTTCCAAGAGACCCAGTACTTC. As protein: CASRAAFQETQYF.

This clonotype was observed a handful of times. V usage is TRBV5-5 and J usage is TRBJ1-2; 7 bases line up with TRBD1. V was pared by 0 bases and J by 8 bases, with 13 bases of the junction left unmatched. CDR1 and CDR2 from the germline V gene are SGHKS and YYEKEE (reference sequence). The CDR3 consists of 16 residues. CDR3 in amino acids: CASSLGPAQGTYGYTF. Written as DNA, the CDR3 is TGTGCCAGCAGCTTGGGGCCGGCACAGGGGACTTACGGCTACACCTTC.

This clonotype occurred many times. For the CDR3, the DNA is TGTGCCAGCAGTCTGGGACAGGGTGGGCTCTCCTACAATGAGCAGTTCTTC. Its translation is CASSLGQGGLSYNEQFF. The chain uses TRBV27 and TRBJ2-1, with TRBD1 identical over 9 bases. The CDR3 has 17 residues. Trimming cost V 5 bases and J 0 bases; bases outside gene matches: 8. CDR1 and CDR2 from the germline V gene are MNHEY and SMNVEV (reference sequence).

This clonotype was detected a few times. This chain joins TRBV5-6 and TRBJ2-7; D unresolved. V shed 7 bases and J shed 4 bases, with 12 bases lying between them. This CDR3 spans 12 amino acids. CDR1 is SGHDT, CDR2 YYEEEE, per germline. In nucleotides, the CDR3 is TGTGCCAGCCAAGCTTGGGATTACGAGCAGTACTTC. It encodes CASQAWDYEQYF.

The V gene is TRBV27, the J gene TRBJ1-4; D is unclear. Germline loops: CDR1 MNHEY, CDR2 SMNVEV (reference sequence). The CDR3 has 15 residues. Trimming shortened V by 4 bases and J by 0 bases, and 9 bases separated the two germline ends. The CDR3 DNA sequence: TGTGCCAGCAGTTCCGCCCATTCAACTAATGAAAAACTGTTTTTT. Translated, it gives CASSSAHSTNEKLFF.

This clonotype was seen only a few times. The V call is TRBV12-3 or TRBV12-4, the J call TRBJ2-3; 11 bases align to TRBD2. The length of the CDR3 is 17 residues. Losses at the gene ends were 5 bases for V and 3 bases for J; bases not matched to a gene: 10. As DNA, the CDR3 is TGTGCCAGCAGTCCATTCCTAGCGGGAGGTTTGACAGATACGCAGTATTTT. This gives the protein CASSPFLAGGLTDTQYF.

This clonotype was found a few times. The V gene is TRBV5-1, the J gene TRBJ2-7, with D unresolved. The CDR3 sequence is 13 residues long. Germline-derived CDR1 and CDR2 are SGHRS and YFSETQ. Trimming pared 2 bases from V and 5 bases from J, leaving 11 bases between. CDR3 bases: TGCGCCAGCAGCTTTGACTTTCCCCACGAGCAGTACTTC. As protein: CASSFDFPHEQYF.

This clonotype has just a few counts. The chain recombines TRBV7-6 with TRBJ2-2; D remains unclear. Germline V gene lookup returns CDR1 SGHVS and CDR2 FNYEAQ. This CDR3 contains 14 residues. Trimming removed 4 bases at V and 7 bases at J, with 13 bases between. In DNA form, the CDR3 reads TGTGCCAGCAGCTCCTCCTTCGGTAGCGGGGAGCTGTTTTTT. It encodes CASSSSFGSGELFF.

The J gene is TRBJ1-1, the V gene TRBV7-3; 8 bases are shared with TRBD1. This CDR3 contains 15 residues. The junction had 5 bases not matched to a gene; V was cut back by 1 base and J by 4 bases. CDR1 is SGHTA, CDR2 FQGTGA, per germline. DNA of the CDR3: TGTGCCAGCAGCTTAAGGACAGGGAAGATCACTGAAGCTTTCTTT. This translates into CASSLRTGKITEAFF.

The chain employs TRBV27 and TRBJ1-2, with TRBD1 matching 8 bases. Germline-derived CDR1 and CDR2 are MNHEY and SMNVEV (reference sequence). The CDR3 runs 15 residues. V shed 5 bases, J shed 4 bases, and the junction held 9 bases outside the gene matches. CDR3 in DNA: TGTGCCAGCAGTCCCAGGACAGGGACTCTCTATGGCTACACCTTC. It yields the protein CASSPRTGTLYGYTF.

This clonotype has at least ten counts. The rearrangement links TRBV15 to TRBJ2-2, with 9 positions matching TRBD1. The CDR3 extends over 15 amino acids. Germline V gene data show CDR1 as LNHNV and CDR2 as YYDKDF (reference sequence). V trimming: 4 bases; J trimming: 7 bases; junction bases outside the gene matches: 7. CDR3 DNA sequence: TGTGCCACCAGCACTCGGACAGGGGATGGCGGGGAGCTGTTTTTT. Translation: CATSTRTGDGGELFF.

The sample holds a few counts of this clonotype. J is TRBJ2-3 and V is TRBV20-1; TRBD2 matches 12 bases. This CDR3 has 19 amino acids. Germline CDR1 reads DFQATT; CDR2 reads SNEGSKA (reference sequence). J gave up 4 bases and V 5 bases, and 19 bases lay outside the gene matches. The chain's CDR3 is CSASIGRRGLAGWADTQYF. CDR3 bases: TGCAGTGCTTCTATAGGGAGAAGGGGACTAGCGGGTTGGGCAGATACGCAGTATTTT.

The rearrangement joins TRBV9 to TRBJ1-5; 12 bases agree with TRBD1. Germline CDR1 reads SGDLS; CDR2 reads YYNGEE. V shed 3 bases, J shed 1 base, and the junction held 26 bases outside the gene matches. CDR3 length: 24 residues. The CDR3 DNA sequence: TGTGCCAGCAGCGGCCCCATTCCGGGACAGGGGGCTCGGAATACCCTTTCCAGCAATCAGCCCCAGCATTTT. It codes for CASSGPIPGQGARNTLSSNQPQHF. Combining the CDR3 with reference TRBV9 and TRBJ1-5 gives the whole variable domain DSGVTQTPKHLITATGQRVTLRCSPRSGDLSVYWYQQSLDQGLQFLIQYYNGEERAKGNILERFSAQQFPDLHSELNLSSLELGDSALYFCASSGPIPGQGARNTLSSNQPQHFGDGTRLSIL.

This clonotype came up a few times. This chain links TRBV5-1 with TRBJ2-7; 9 nucleotides agree with TRBD1. The CDR3 loop spans 17 amino acids. Trimming at V came to 0 bases and at J to 3 bases, leaving 10 bases not matched to a gene. Germline assignment: CDR1 SGHRS and CDR2 YFSETQ. The CDR3, as DNA: TGCGCCAGCAGCTTGGCCGGCCCGGGACAGGGCATCTACGAGCAGTACTTC. Its translation: CASSLAGPGQGIYEQYF. The full variable domain, rest sourced from reference TRBV5-1 and TRBJ2-7, is KAGVTQTPRYLIKTRGQQVTLSCSPISGHRSVSWYQQTPGQGLQFLFEYFSETQRNKGNFPGRFSGRQFSNSRSEMNVSTLELGDSALYLCASSLAGPGQGIYEQYFGPGTRLTVT.

In its sample, this clonotype was seen a few times. This chain uses TRBV4-1 with TRBJ2-7; tentative D call: TRBD2 (7 bases). The CDR3 is made up of 13 amino acids. The germline V gene encodes CDR1 MGHRA and CDR2 YSYEKL. Deletions cut 5 bases from V and 4 bases from J, with 12 bases between. CDR3 amino acids: CASSAGEGYEQYF. CDR3 DNA sequence: TGCGCCAGCAGCGCAGGGGAGGGATACGAGCAGTACTTC.

This clonotype was counted at least ten times. The chain employs TRBV7-3 and TRBJ1-1; 7 nucleotides agree with TRBD1. Germline V gene lookup returns CDR1 SGHTA and CDR2 FQGTGA. The V segment lost 0 bases and the J segment 1 base; nucleotides outside the gene matches: 2. This CDR3 comprises 15 residues. The CDR3 region has the DNA TGTGCCAGCAGCTTAACGGGGACAGCGAACACTGAAGCTTTCTTT. Protein product: CASSLTGTANTEAFF. Together with reference TRBV7-3 and TRBJ1-1, the CDR3 gives the full variable domain: GAGVSQTPSNKVTEKGKYVELRCDPISGHTALYWYRQSLGQGPEFLIYFQGTGAADDSGLPNDRFFAVRPEGSVSTLKIQRTERGDSAVYLCASSLTGTANTEAFFGQGTRLTVV.

The V gene is TRBV5-1, the J gene TRBJ2-7; D not certain. This CDR3 spans 17 amino acids. In germline, CDR1 is SGHRS, CDR2 YFSETQ. Trimming pared 0 bases from V and 1 base from J, leaving 17 bases between. In nucleotides, the CDR3 is TGCGCCAGCAGCTTGGGGCAAAGCAGCTCCGGGTCCTACGAGCAGTACTTC. Protein: CASSLGQSSSGSYEQYF.